The sequence of this TCR beta chain was determined in a study of shared clonotypes between healthy human individuals. In the case of this clone: Other nucleotide sequences from this sample produce the same CDR3.

V was shortened by 2 bases and J by 2 bases, with 9 bases between the two germline ends. The CDR3 is made up of 14 amino acids. Germline CDR1 reads LNHDA; CDR2 reads SQIVND (reference sequence). Data came from immunoSEQ multiplex PCR; TCRdb stores just in-frame clones and leaves some out. The sample contains some 660,000 clones, about 80% of which appear only once. Healthy and HIV-negative, the adult donors had no recent acute infections or vaccinations. The chain has TRBV19 and TRBJ1-1, with a tentative D call TRBD1 (6 bases). The sequenced material came from memory CD4+ T cells sorted from blood. Noted subset: CD45RA-negative fraction. The receptor was isolated from a woman under 40 in good health. CDR3 in amino acids: CASSIKGVNTEAFF. The CDR3 nucleotides are TGTGCCAGTAGTATAAAGGGGGTCAACACTGAAGCTTTCTTT.